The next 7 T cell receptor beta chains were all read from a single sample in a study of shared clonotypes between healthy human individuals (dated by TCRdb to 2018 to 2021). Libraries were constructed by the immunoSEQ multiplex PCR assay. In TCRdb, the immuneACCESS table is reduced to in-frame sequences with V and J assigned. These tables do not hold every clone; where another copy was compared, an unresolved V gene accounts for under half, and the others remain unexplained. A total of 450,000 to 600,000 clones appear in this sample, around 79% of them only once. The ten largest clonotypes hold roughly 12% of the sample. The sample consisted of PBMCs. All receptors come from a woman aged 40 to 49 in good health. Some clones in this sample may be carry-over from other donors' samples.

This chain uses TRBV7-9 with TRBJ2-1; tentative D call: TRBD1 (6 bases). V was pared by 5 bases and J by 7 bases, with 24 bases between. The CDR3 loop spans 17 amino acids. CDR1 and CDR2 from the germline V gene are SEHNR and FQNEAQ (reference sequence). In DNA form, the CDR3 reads TGTGCCAGCAGCGCAACGGGTGGCAGGGGCCTAGGGAATGAGCAGTTCTTC. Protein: CASSATGGRGLGNEQFF.

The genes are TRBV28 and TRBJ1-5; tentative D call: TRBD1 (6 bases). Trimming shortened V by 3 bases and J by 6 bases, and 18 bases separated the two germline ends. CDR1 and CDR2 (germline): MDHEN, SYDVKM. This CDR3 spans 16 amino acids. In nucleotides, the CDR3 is TGTGCCAGCAGTTTCGCCTCCAGGGGAATGGGTCAGCCCCAGCATTTT. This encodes CASSFASRGMGQPQHF.

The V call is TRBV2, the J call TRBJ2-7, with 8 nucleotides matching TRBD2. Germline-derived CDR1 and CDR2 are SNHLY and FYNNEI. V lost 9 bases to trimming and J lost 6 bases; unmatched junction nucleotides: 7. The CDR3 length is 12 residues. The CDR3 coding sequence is TGTGCCAGTCGGGAGGGGGAGTTCGAGCAGTACTTC. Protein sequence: CASREGEFEQYF. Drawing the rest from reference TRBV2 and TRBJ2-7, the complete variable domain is EPEVTQTPSHQVTQMGQEVILRCVPISNHLYFYWYRQILGQKVEFLVSFYNNEISEKSEIFDDQFSVERPDGSNFTLKIRSTKLEDSAMYFCASREGEFEQYFGPGTRLTVT.

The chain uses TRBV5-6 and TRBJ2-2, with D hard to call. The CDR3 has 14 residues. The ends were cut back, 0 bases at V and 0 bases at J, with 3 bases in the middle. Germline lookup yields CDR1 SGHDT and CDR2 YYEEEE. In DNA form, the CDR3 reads TGTGCCAGCAGCTTGGCACCGAACACCGGGGAGCTGTTTTTT. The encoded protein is CASSLAPNTGELFF.

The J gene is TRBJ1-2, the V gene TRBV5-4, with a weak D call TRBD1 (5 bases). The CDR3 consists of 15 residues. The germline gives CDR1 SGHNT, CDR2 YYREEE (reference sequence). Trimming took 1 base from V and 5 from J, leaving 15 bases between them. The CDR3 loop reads CASSLKGTRGYGYTF. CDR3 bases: TGTGCCAGCAGCTTGAAGGGAACCCGGGGGTATGGCTACACCTTC.

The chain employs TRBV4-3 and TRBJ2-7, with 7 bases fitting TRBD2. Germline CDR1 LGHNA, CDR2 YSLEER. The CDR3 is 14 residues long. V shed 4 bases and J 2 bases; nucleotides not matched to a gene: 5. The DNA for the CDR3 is TGCGCCAGCAGCCGGGAACTAGCGCCCTACGAGCAGTACTTC. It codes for CASSRELAPYEQYF.

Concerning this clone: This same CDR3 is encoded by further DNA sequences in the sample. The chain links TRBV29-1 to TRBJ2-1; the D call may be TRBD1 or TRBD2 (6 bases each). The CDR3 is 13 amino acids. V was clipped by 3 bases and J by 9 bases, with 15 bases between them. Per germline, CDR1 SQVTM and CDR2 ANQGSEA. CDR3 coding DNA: TGCAGCGTTGATTCGGCAGGAGGGGGTGAGCAGTTCTTC. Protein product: CSVDSAGGGEQFF.